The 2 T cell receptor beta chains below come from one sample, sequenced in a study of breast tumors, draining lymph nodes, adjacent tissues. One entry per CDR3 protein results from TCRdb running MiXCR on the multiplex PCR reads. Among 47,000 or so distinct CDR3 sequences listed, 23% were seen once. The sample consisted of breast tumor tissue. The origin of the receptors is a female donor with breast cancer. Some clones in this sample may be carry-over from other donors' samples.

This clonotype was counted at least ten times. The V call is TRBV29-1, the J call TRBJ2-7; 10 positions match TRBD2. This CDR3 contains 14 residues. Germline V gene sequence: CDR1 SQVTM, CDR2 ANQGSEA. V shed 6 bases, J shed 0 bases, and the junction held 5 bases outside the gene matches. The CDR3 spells CSVLLAGHSYEQYF. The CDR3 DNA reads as TGCAGCGTCCTACTAGCGGGGCACTCCTACGAGCAGTACTTC.

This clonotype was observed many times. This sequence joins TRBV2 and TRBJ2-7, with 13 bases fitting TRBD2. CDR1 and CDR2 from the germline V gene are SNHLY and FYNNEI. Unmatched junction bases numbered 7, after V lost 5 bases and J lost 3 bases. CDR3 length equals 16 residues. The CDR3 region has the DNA TGTGCCAGCAGTAGACTAGCGGGAGGTACCGACTACGAGCAGTACTTC. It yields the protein CASSRLAGGTDYEQYF.